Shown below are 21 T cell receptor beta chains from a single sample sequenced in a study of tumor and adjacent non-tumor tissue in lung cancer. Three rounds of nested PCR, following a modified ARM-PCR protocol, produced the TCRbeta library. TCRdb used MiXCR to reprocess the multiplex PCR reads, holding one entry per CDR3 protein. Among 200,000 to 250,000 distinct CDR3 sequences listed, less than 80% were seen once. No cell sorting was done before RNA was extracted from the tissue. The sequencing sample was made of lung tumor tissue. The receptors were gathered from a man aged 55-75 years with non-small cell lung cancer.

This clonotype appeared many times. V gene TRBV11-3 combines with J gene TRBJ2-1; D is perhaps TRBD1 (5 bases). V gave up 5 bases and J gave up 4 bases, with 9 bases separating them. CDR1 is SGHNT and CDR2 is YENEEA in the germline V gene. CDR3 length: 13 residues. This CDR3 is CASSPRQYNEQFF. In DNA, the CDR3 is TGTGCCAGCAGCCCCCGACAGTACAATGAGCAGTTCTTC.

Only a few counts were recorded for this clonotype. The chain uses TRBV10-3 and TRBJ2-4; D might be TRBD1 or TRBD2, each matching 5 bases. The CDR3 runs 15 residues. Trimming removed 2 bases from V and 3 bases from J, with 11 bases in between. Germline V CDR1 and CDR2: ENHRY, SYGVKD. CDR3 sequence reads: CAISEEGSGKNIQYF. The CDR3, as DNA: TGTGCCATCAGTGAGGAGGGGTCGGGCAAAAACATTCAGTACTTC.

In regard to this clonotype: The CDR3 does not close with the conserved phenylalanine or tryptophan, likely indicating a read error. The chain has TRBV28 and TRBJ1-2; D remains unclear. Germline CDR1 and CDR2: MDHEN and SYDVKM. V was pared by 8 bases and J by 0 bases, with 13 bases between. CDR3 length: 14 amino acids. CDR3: CASADQEANYGYTL. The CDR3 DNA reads TGTGCCAGCGCGGATCAGGAAGCTAACTATGGCTACACCTTA.

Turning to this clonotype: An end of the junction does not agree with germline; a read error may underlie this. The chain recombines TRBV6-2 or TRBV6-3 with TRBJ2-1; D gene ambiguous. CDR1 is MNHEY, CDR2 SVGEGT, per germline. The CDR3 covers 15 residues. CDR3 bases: TGTTCCAGCACTGAGGACCACCCCTTGTATAATGAGCAGTTCTTC. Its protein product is CSSTEDHPLYNEQFF.

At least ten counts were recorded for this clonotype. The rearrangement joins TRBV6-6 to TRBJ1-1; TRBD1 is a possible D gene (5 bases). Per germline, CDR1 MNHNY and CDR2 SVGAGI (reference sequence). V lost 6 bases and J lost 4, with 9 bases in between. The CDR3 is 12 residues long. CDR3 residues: CASRKGITEAFF. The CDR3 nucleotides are TGTGCCAGCAGGAAGGGGATCACTGAAGCTTTCTTT.

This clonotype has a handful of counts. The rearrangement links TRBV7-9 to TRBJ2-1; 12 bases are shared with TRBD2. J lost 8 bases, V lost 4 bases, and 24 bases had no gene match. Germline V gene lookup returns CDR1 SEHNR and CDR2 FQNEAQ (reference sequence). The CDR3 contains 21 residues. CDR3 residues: CASSSTHYLTSGSSPRDEQFF. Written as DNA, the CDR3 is TGTGCCAGCAGCTCCACCCACTACCTGACTAGCGGGAGTTCCCCGCGGGATGAGCAGTTCTTC.

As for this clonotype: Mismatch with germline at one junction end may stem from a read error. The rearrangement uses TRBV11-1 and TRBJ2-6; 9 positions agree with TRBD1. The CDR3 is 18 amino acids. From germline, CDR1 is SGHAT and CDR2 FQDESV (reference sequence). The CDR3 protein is CAGSQRGQGYSGTNVLTF. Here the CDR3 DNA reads TGTGCCGGCAGCCAGAGGGGACAGGGCTACTCTGGGACCAACGTCCTGACTTTC.

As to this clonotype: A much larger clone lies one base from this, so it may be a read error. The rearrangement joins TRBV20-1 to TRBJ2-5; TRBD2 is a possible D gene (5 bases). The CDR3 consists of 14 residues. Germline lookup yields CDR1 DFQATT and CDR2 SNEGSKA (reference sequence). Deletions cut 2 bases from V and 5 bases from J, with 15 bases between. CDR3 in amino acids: CSARNPRRGETQYF. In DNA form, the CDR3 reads TGCAGTGCTAGAAATCCGAGGCGAGGGGAGACCCAGTACTTC.

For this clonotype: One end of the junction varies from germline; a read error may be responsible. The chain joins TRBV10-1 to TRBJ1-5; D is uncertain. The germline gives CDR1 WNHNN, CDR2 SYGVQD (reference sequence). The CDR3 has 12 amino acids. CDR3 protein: CATLSGNQPQHF. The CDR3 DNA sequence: TGCGCCACCTTGAGTGGCAATCAGCCCCAGCACTTT.

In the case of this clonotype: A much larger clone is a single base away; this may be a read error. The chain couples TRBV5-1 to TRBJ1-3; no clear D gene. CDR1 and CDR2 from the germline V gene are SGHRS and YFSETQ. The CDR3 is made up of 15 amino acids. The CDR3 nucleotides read TGCGCCGGCAGCTTGGGGTCGGGTGATGGAAACACCATATATTTT. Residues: CAGSLGSGDGNTIYF.

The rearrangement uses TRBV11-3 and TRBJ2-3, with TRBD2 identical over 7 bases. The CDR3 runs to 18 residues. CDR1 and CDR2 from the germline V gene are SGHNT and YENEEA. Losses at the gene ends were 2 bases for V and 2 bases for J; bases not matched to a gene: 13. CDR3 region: CASSLWASGGRLTDTQYF. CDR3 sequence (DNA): TGTGCCAGCAGCTTATGGGCTAGCGGTGGGCGCCTCACAGATACGCAGTATTTT. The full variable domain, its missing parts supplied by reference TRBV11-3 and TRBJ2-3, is EAGVVQSPRYKIIEKKQPVAFWCNPISGHNTLYWYLQNLGQGPELLIRYENEEAVDDSQLPKDRFSAERLKGVDSTLKIQPAELGDSAVYLCASSLWASGGRLTDTQYFGPGTRLTVL.

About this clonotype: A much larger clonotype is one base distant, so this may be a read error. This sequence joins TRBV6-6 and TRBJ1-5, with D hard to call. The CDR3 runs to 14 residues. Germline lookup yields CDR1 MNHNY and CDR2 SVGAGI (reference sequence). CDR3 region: CASSPPNSYQPQLF. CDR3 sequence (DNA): TGTGCCAGCAGTCCCCCGAATTCGTACCAGCCCCAGCTTTTT.

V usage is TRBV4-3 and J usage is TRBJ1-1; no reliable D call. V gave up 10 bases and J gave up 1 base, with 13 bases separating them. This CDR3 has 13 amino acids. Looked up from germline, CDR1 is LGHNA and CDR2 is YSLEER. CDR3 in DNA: TGCGCCAACGGTACACGGTCGAACACTGAAGCTTTCTTT. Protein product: CANGTRSNTEAFF.

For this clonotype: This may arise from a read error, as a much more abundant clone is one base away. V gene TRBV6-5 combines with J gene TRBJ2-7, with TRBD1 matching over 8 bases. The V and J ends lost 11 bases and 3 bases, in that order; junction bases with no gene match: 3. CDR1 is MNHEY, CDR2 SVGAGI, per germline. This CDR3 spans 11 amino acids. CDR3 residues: CAGGQGYEQYF. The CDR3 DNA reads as TGTGCCGGCGGACAGGGCTACGAGCAGTACTTC.

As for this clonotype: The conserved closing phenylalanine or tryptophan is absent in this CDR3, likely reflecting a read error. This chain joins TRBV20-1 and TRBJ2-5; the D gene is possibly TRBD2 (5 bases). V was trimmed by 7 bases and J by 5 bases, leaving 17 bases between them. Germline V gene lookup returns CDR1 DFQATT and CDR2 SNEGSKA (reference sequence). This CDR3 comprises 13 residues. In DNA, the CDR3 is TGCAGTGATATAGACCCGGGGATGGAGACCCAGTACCTC. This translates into CSDIDPGMETQYL.

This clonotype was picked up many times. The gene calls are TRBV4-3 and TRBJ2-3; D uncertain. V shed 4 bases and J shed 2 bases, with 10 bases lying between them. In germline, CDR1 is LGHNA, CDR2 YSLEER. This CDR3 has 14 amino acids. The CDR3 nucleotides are TGCGCCAGCAGCCTCAAGGGATTCACAGATACGCAGTATTTT. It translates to CASSLKGFTDTQYF.

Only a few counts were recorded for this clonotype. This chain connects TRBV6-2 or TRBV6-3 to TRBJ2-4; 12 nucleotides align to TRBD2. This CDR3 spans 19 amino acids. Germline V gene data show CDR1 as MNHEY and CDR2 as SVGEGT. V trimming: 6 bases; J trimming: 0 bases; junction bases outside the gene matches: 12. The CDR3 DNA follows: TGTGCCAGCAGCCGTATGCTAGCGGGAGGGACACTAGCCAAAAACATTCAGTACTTC. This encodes CASSRMLAGGTLAKNIQYF.

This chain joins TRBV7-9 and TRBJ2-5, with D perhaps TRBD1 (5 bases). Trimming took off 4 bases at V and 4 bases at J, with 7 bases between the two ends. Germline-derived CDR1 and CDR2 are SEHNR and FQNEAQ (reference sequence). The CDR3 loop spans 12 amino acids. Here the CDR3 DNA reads TGTGCCAGCAGCTATAGGGGAGAGACCCAGTACTTC. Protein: CASSYRGETQYF.

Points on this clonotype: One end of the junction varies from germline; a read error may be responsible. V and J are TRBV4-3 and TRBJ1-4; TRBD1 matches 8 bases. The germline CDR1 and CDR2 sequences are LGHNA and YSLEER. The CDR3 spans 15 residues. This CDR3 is CASTQDDRGVEKLFF. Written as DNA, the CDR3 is TGCGCCAGCACCCAAGATGACAGGGGTGTTGAAAAACTGTTTTTT.

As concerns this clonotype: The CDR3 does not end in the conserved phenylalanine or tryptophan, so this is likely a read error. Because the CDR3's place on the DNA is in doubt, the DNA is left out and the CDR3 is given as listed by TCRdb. CDR3 loop: CASSPIPGANDLTS. This sequence joins TRBV11-2 and TRBJ2-6. The CDR3 adds up to 14 amino acids, both ends counted. Germline V lookup: CDR1 SGHAT, CDR2 FQNNGV.

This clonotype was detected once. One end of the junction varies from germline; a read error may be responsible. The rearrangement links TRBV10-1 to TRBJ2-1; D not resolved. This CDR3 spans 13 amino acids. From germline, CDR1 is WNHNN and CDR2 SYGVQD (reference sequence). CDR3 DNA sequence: TGTGCCAGCAGTGATGGCTCCTACAATGAGCAGTTCTTC. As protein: CASSDGSYNEQFF.